The clone carrying this T cell receptor (beta chain) was recorded at least ten times. Its target is not known. Trimming cost V 0 bases and J 8 bases, with 22 bases left between them. The CDR3 consists of 17 residues. Germline V gene data show CDR1 as MNHEY and CDR2 as SVGAGI. Amplified TCR beta CDR3 regions came from RNA transcripts. A first-round RT-PCR of the TCR CDR3 used the HTBI primer set. Via MiXCR, TCRdb re-called the multiplex PCR reads, giving one row per CDR3 protein. Among 540,000 or so distinct CDR3 sequences listed, less than 20% were seen once. The sample comes from a study of T cells in Graves' hyperthyroidism and ophthalmopathy. Study context: Peripheral blood sampling occurred at initial diagnosis, before any treatment.

Broader study findings: Most clonotypes expanded in thyroid above 0.001 were likewise present in blood. Ophthalmopathy was model-predicted a median about 7.1 months pre-onset.

The clonotype comes from a woman in her thirties with Graves' hyperthyroidism. Sequenced: blood. This chain links TRBV6-5 with TRBJ1-1; maybe TRBD1 (6 bases). CDR3 coding DNA: TGTGCCAGCAGTTACTCGAGGGGACAACCTCTTAGTTCGGAAGCTTTCTTT. Translation gives CASSYSRGQPLSSEAFF.